This T cell receptor beta chain was observed in a study of T cells and Merkel cell carcinoma outcomes. Findings of the study overall: Merkel cell carcinoma outcomes were reportedly predicted by repertoire and T-cell density.

As for this clone: The antigen is undetermined.

Data came from immunoSEQ multiplex PCR; TCRdb stores just in-frame clones and leaves some out. Altogether some 16,000 clones are present, more than 80% being singletons, with the ten largest covering 7% to 9%. CDR3 length: 14 amino acids. With 2 bases clipped from V and 1 base from J, the junction kept 0 bases outside the gene matches. Germline V lookup: CDR1 MNHEY, CDR2 SMNVEV (reference sequence). The sequence was obtained from a human donor with Merkel cell carcinoma. Specimen: tumor tissue from Merkel cell carcinoma. The chain links TRBV27 to TRBJ1-1; 8 nucleotides align to TRBD1. The CDR3, as DNA: TGTGCCAGCAGTTTACAGGGGGCGAACACTGAAGCTTTCTTT. It translates to CASSLQGANTEAFF.